This T cell receptor (beta chain) emerged from a study of blood T cells in healthy people across ages. The authors isolated at least 7 million PBMCs per sample. The CDR3 is 13 residues long. The V and J ends lost 4 bases and 5 bases respectively, with 11 bases between them. CDR1 is LGHDT and CDR2 is YNNKEL in the germline V gene (reference sequence). The use of a sample-barcoded 5' primer and a J-beta primer mix characterized a second PCR of about 6 to 11 cycles. TCRdb recomputed calls from the 5' RACE reads with MiXCR, one row per CDR3 protein. The sample lists roughly 1,500,000 distinct CDR3 sequences; 35% to 45% were seen once.

Sample: blood. J is TRBJ1-1 and V is TRBV3-1, with D possibly being TRBD1 (5 bases). This TCR derives from a woman under 30 in good health. The CDR3 DNA sequence: TGTGCCAGCAGCCCGGGACGGTTTACTGAAGCTTTCTTT. Amino acids: CASSPGRFTEAFF.